A single sample is the source of the 11 T cell receptor beta chains below, sequenced in a study of cytomegalovirus exposure and HLA in healthy donors. The PCR employed 60 Vbeta primers together with 13 Jbeta primers. The protocol was immunoSEQ multiplex PCR, while the TCRdb copy is restricted to in-frame clones and leaves out a portion. Altogether about 110,000 clones are present, over 55% being singletons, with the ten largest covering 2.8%. The sequenced sample was PBMCs. The receptors were gathered from a female donor in good health and CMV-seronegative.

The J gene is TRBJ2-7, the V gene TRBV4-1; 9 nucleotides line up with TRBD2. CDR3 length: 15 residues. Unmatched junction bases numbered 8, after V lost 4 bases and J lost 4 bases. CDR1 is MGHRA and CDR2 is YSYEKL in the germline V gene. The CDR3 sequence is CASSPWGSGSYEQYF. The DNA for the CDR3 is TGCGCCAGCAGCCCCTGGGGTAGCGGGAGTTACGAGCAGTACTTC.

CDR3 DNA sequence: TGTGCCAGCAGCTTCGGGACTAGTACATACGAGCAGTACTTC. Protein product: CASSFGTSTYEQYF. This sequence joins TRBV11-2 and TRBJ2-7, with TRBD2 matching over 8 bases. CDR1 and CDR2 from the germline V gene are SGHAT and FQNNGV. The CDR3 loop spans 14 amino acids. The trim removed 3 bases at V and 4 bases at J, leaving 5 bases unmatched.

This chain links TRBV19 with TRBJ2-2; 14 bases fit TRBD2. The CDR3 sequence is 17 residues long. Germline V gives CDR1 LNHDA, CDR2 SQIVND (reference sequence). Germline trimming cut 5 bases from V and 0 bases from J; bases unmatched to any gene: 2. The CDR3 DNA is TGTGCCAGTAGTCCGGGACTAGCGGGAGCGAACACCGGGGAGCTGTTTTTT. Protein product: CASSPGLAGANTGELFF.

The chain combines TRBV5-1 with TRBJ2-2; possibly TRBD1 for D (5 bases). Trimming shortened V by 0 bases and J by 0 bases, and 15 bases separated the two germline ends. This CDR3 has 18 amino acids. The V gene's germline CDR1 is SGHRS and CDR2 YFSETQ. CDR3 coding DNA: TGCGCCAGCAGCTTGGGGGGTTGGGGCCCCTCGAACACCGGGGAGCTGTTTTTT. As protein: CASSLGGWGPSNTGELFF.

Of note for this clone: This sample also contains other DNA sequences that code for the same CDR3. The chain combines TRBV29-1 with TRBJ1-2, with a tentative D call TRBD1 (5 bases). This CDR3 contains 12 residues. The germline gives CDR1 SQVTM, CDR2 ANQGSEA. V was shortened by 3 bases and J by 7 bases, with 12 bases between the two germline ends. The CDR3 loop reads CSVDRQGTGYTF. In DNA form, the CDR3 reads TGCAGCGTTGATCGTCAGGGCACTGGCTACACCTTC.

The genes are TRBV27 and TRBJ1-2; TRBD1 is a possible D gene (6 bases). Germline CDR1 reads MNHEY; CDR2 reads SMNVEV (reference sequence). The CDR3 sequence is 16 residues long. V shed 5 bases and J shed 4 bases, with 20 bases lying between them. The CDR3 is CASSNRALIGGYGYTF. The CDR3 DNA sequence: TGTGCCAGCAGTAACAGGGCCCTCATAGGAGGCTATGGCTACACCTTC.

The chain has TRBV10-3 and TRBJ2-3; weak D call: TRBD2 (6 bases). Germline values: CDR1 ENHRY, CDR2 SYGVKD. The CDR3 spans 16 residues. V shed 0 bases and J shed 3 bases, with 13 bases lying between them. The CDR3 spells CAISESGRELTDTQYF. CDR3 DNA: TGTGCCATCAGTGAGTCCGGTCGGGAGCTTACAGATACGCAGTATTTT.

The chain joins TRBV7-9 to TRBJ2-3; possibly TRBD1 for D (6 bases). The V end lost 4 bases, the J end lost 5 bases, and 10 bases lay between the germline ends. CDR3 length: 13 residues. CDR1 is SEHNR, CDR2 FQNEAQ, per germline (reference sequence). CDR3 in DNA: TGTGCCAGCAGCTCCCTGGACAGAGATACGCAGTATTTT. This sequence encodes CASSSLDRDTQYF.

V gene TRBV25-1 combines with J gene TRBJ1-1; D uncertain. Germline V lookup: CDR1 MGHDK, CDR2 SYGVNS. This CDR3 comprises 14 residues. The V and J ends lost 1 base and 1 base respectively, with 7 bases between them. CDR3 DNA sequence: TGTGCCAGCAGTGAATGGAGAGCGAACACTGAAGCTTTCTTT. Translating gives CASSEWRANTEAFF. The whole variable domain, filled in from reference TRBV25-1 and TRBJ1-1, reads EADIYQTPRYLVIGTGKKITLECSQTMGHDKMYWYQQDPGMELHLIHYSYGVNSTEKGDLSSESTVSRIRTEHFPLTLESARPSHTSQYLCASSEWRANTEAFFGQGTRLTVV.

There are a few counts of this clone. This chain links TRBV7-2 with TRBJ2-5; the D is unclear. Germline V gene data show CDR1 as SGHTA and CDR2 as FQGNSA. The CDR3 runs to 15 residues. The V end lost 5 bases, the J end lost 1 base, and 14 bases lay between the germline ends. The CDR3 DNA is TGTGCCAGCAGCCCAAATTTAGACTTCCAAGAGACCCAGTACTTC. Its protein product is CASSPNLDFQETQYF.

The J gene is TRBJ2-2, the V gene TRBV11-3; no clear D gene. The CDR3 runs to 14 residues. V lost 5 bases and J 4 bases, leaving 11 bases between the germline ends. CDR1 is SGHNT, CDR2 YENEEA, per germline. CDR3 region: CASSEPPSTGELFF. In DNA, the CDR3 is TGTGCCAGCAGCGAACCCCCCAGCACCGGGGAGCTGTTTTTT.